The 29 T cell receptor beta chains below were found in one sample sequenced in a study of tissue T cells after allogeneic stem cell transplantation. Generated by immunoSEQ multiplex PCR, the TCRdb table keeps only in-frame clones and is missing some. The top ten clones hold roughly 25% of a sample with 6,000 to 6,500 clones, roughly 71% of them seen once. The sample in question was tissue from the stomach, obtained at autopsy. All receptors come from a woman aged 18 to 55 with breast cancer.

The V call is TRBV7-2, the J call TRBJ1-3; 10 positions agree with TRBD1. CDR1 is SGHTA and CDR2 is FQGNSA in the germline V gene. The junction had 5 bases not matched to a gene; V was cut back by 2 bases and J by 1 base. The CDR3 has 17 residues. The CDR3 region is CASSLRGTGVSGNTIYF. DNA for the CDR3: TGTGCCAGCAGCTTAAGAGGGACAGGGGTTTCTGGAAACACCATATATTTT. The entire variable domain, with the rest obtained from reference TRBV7-2 and TRBJ1-3, is as follows: GAGVSQSPSNKVTEKGKDVELRCDPISGHTALYWYRQSLGQGLEFLIYFQGNSAPDKSGLPSDRFSAERTGGSVSTLTIQRTQQEDSAVYLCASSLRGTGVSGNTIYFGEGSWLTVV.

This chain joins TRBV5-6 and TRBJ1-4; 7 bases map to TRBD1. The CDR3 has 14 residues. Germline trimming cut 0 bases from V and 4 bases from J; bases unmatched to any gene: 0. The germline V gene encodes CDR1 SGHDT and CDR2 YYEEEE. Written as DNA, the CDR3 is TGTGCCAGCAGCTTGGGACAGGGTAATGAAAAACTGTTTTTT. Its protein product is CASSLGQGNEKLFF.

In this sample, this clone turned up a few times. The chain joins TRBV5-6 to TRBJ1-2; D remains ambiguous. The ends were cut back, 1 base at V and 2 bases at J, with 9 bases in the middle. CDR3 length: 14 residues. Looked up from germline, CDR1 is SGHDT and CDR2 is YYEEEE. The CDR3 loop reads CASSLWESNYGYTF. In DNA, the CDR3 is TGTGCCAGCAGCTTGTGGGAGAGCAACTATGGCTACACCTTC.

The chain recombines TRBV3-1 (or the pseudogene TRBV3-2) with TRBJ2-1, with TRBD2 matching over 8 bases. This CDR3 has 14 amino acids. Trimming cost V 7 bases and J 1 base; bases outside gene matches: 3. The germline gives CDR1 LGHDT, CDR2 YNNKEL (reference sequence). CDR3 protein: CASTRLASYNEQFF. DNA of the CDR3: TGTGCCAGCACTCGACTAGCGTCCTACAATGAGCAGTTCTTC.

The chain employs TRBV4-3 and TRBJ2-2; the D is unclear. This CDR3 is 13 amino acids long. Germline CDR1 LGHNA, CDR2 YSLEER. V was clipped by 0 bases and J by 12 bases, with 11 bases between them. The CDR3 DNA reads TGCGCCAGCAGCCAAGATGCGAGGCACAAGCTGTTTTTT. This gives the protein CASSQDARHKLFF.

This chain uses TRBV4-2 with TRBJ1-2; D uncertain. The V end lost 0 bases, the J end lost 4 bases, and 12 bases lay between the germline ends. The CDR3 runs 15 residues. Germline-derived CDR1 and CDR2 are LGHNA and YNFKEQ. CDR3 nucleotides: TGTGCCAGCAGCCAAGATATCGGAGCCTTCTATGGCTACACCTTC. As protein: CASSQDIGAFYGYTF.

This clone was found once. The chain is built from TRBV2 and TRBJ1-5; unclear D gene. V was shortened by 7 bases and J by 6 bases, with 13 bases between the two germline ends. The germline CDR1 and CDR2 sequences are SNHLY and FYNNEI. The CDR3 runs to 13 residues. Here the CDR3 reads CASIQNLGQPQHF. The CDR3 coding sequence is TGTGCCAGCATCCAGAATCTGGGTCAGCCCCAGCATTTT. The full variable domain, rest sourced from reference TRBV2 and TRBJ1-5, is EPEVTQTPSHQVTQMGQEVILRCVPISNHLYFYWYRQILGQKVEFLVSFYNNEISEKSEIFDDQFSVERPDGSNFTLKIRSTKLEDSAMYFCASIQNLGQPQHFGDGTRLSIL.

The chain links TRBV3-1 (or the pseudogene TRBV3-2) to TRBJ1-6; 7 positions match TRBD1. The germline gives CDR1 LGHDT, CDR2 YNNKEL (reference sequence). Trimming at V came to 0 bases and at J to 8 bases, leaving 4 bases not matched to a gene. This CDR3 spans 15 amino acids. CDR3 amino acids: CASSQDEGAHSPLHF. CDR3 bases: TGTGCCAGCAGCCAAGATGAGGGGGCGCATTCACCCCTCCACTTT.

The chain couples TRBV7-2 to TRBJ2-1; possible D gene TRBD1, 6 bases. CDR1 and CDR2 (germline): SGHTA, FQGNSA. V was trimmed by 6 bases and J by 0 bases, leaving 15 bases between them. The CDR3 loop spans 16 amino acids. The CDR3 coding sequence is TGTGCCAGCAGGGCCCAGGGGCCGAGCTCCTACAATGAGCAGTTCTTC. Its translation is CASRAQGPSSYNEQFF.

By proportion, this clone is medium-sized (0.01 to 0.1%). This rearrangement joins TRBV5-1 to TRBJ1-1; 10 bases agree with TRBD1. Germline values: CDR1 SGHRS, CDR2 YFSETQ. V shed 4 bases, J shed 6 bases, and the junction held 3 bases outside the gene matches. The CDR3 contains 13 residues. The CDR3 bases are TGCGCCAGCAGCCAGACAGGGGGCCCTGAAGCTTTCTTT. Its translation is CASSQTGGPEAFF.

V usage is TRBV6-2 or TRBV6-3 and J usage is TRBJ2-5; D gene ambiguous. This CDR3 contains 15 residues. The germline V gene has CDR1 MNHEY and CDR2 SVGEGT. V lost 1 base and J lost 2, with 11 bases in between. The CDR3 reads CASSYWSAVQETQYF. The CDR3 bases are TGTGCCAGCAGTTACTGGTCCGCGGTACAAGAGACCCAGTACTTC.

This clone was found once. At one boundary the junction diverges from the germline segment, which might be a read error. J is TRBJ2-3 and V is TRBV30; D is unclear. Germline V CDR1 and CDR2: GTSNPN, SVGIG (reference sequence). The CDR3 sequence is 14 residues long. The CDR3 protein is CAWSMGSSTNTQYF. The CDR3 DNA reads as TGTGCCTGGAGTATGGGATCGAGCACAAATACGCAGTATTTT. The entire variable domain, with the rest obtained from reference TRBV30 and TRBJ2-3, is as follows: SQTIHQWPATLVQPVGSPLSLECTVEGTSNPNLYWYRQAAGRGLQLLFYSVGIGQISSEVPQNLSASRPQDRQFILSSKKLLLSDSGFYLCAWSMGSSTNTQYFGPGTRLTVL.

This clone was detected a few times. The conserved closing phenylalanine or tryptophan is absent in this CDR3, likely reflecting a read error. The DNA is omitted, as the CDR3 cannot be located on it reliably, and the CDR3 follows TCRdb's listing. CDR3 protein: CSANRDPYYYY. J is TRBJ1-2 and V is TRBV20-1. The CDR3 totals 11 residues, both ends included. Germline-derived CDR1 and CDR2 are DFQATT and SNEGSKA (reference sequence).

The chain links TRBV6-6 to TRBJ2-7; TRBD1 matches at 7 bases. Germline-derived CDR1 and CDR2 are MNHNY and SVGAGI (reference sequence). The ends lost 2 bases at V and 2 bases at J; junction bases unmatched: 3. This CDR3 region has 14 residues. The CDR3 coding sequence is TGTGCCAGCAGTTACGGACAGGCCACCTACGAGCAGTACTTC. Residues: CASSYGQATYEQYF.

This sequence joins TRBV4-1 and TRBJ2-5; no reliable D call. Germline-derived CDR1 and CDR2 are MGHRA and YSYEKL. CDR3 length: 15 amino acids. V lost 2 bases, J lost 0 bases, and 10 bases lay in between. The CDR3 protein is CASSQLSINQETQYF. The CDR3 coding sequence is TGCGCCAGCAGCCAACTCTCTATTAACCAAGAGACCCAGTACTTC.

CDR3 sequence reads: CAWSEGGNSPLHF. Written as DNA, the CDR3 is TGTGCCTGGAGCGAGGGTGGAAATTCACCCCTCCACTTT. The V gene is TRBV30, the J gene TRBJ1-6; D gene uncertain. The CDR3 extends over 13 amino acids. V dropped 3 bases and J dropped 7 bases, with 10 bases sitting between them. In germline, CDR1 is GTSNPN, CDR2 SVGIG (reference sequence).

The chain joins TRBV3-1 (or the pseudogene TRBV3-2) to TRBJ2-7; D gene ambiguous. The CDR3 consists of 13 residues. Deletions cut 1 base from V and 7 bases from J, with 11 bases between. The V gene's germline CDR1 is LGHDT and CDR2 YNNKEL (reference sequence). CDR3 coding DNA: TGTGCCAGCAGCCAAGGTCCGGAGAATGAGCAGTACTTC. Amino acid sequence: CASSQGPENEQYF.

The genes are TRBV7-3 and TRBJ2-1, with D perhaps TRBD2 (6 bases). CDR3 length equals 16 residues. Germline CDR1 SGHTA, CDR2 FQGTGA. V was clipped by 1 base and J by 0 bases, with 10 bases between them. The CDR3 DNA sequence: TGTGCCAGCAGCTTAATGGCGGGGAGCTCCTACAATGAGCAGTTCTTC. Translating gives CASSLMAGSSYNEQFF.

J is TRBJ1-1 and V is TRBV13; D is undetermined. In germline, CDR1 is PRHDT, CDR2 FYEKMQ (reference sequence). V was trimmed by 5 bases and J by 8 bases, leaving 24 bases between them. This CDR3 comprises 16 residues. CDR3 sequence: CASSPTFGEVRTEAFF. CDR3 in DNA: TGTGCCAGCAGCCCAACCTTCGGGGAGGTCCGCACCGAAGCTTTCTTT.

This clone showed up just once. The chain couples TRBV5-1 to TRBJ2-3; D remains unclear. The CDR3 has 14 amino acids. Germline CDR1 reads SGHRS; CDR2 reads YFSETQ. Trimming took 1 base from V and 6 from J, leaving 12 bases between them. CDR3 DNA sequence: TGCGCCAGCAGCTTGTTTTCCAGACCGGATACGCAGTATTTT. This gives the protein CASSLFSRPDTQYF.

The J gene is TRBJ2-7, the V gene TRBV19, with TRBD1 matching over 8 bases. CDR3 length: 14 amino acids. J lost 0 bases, V lost 5 bases, and 3 bases had no gene match. Germline V gives CDR1 LNHDA, CDR2 SQIVND (reference sequence). Written as DNA, the CDR3 is TGTGCCAGTAGTTCACAGGGGGGCTCCTACGAGCAGTACTTC. Its protein is CASSSQGGSYEQYF.

The CDR3, as DNA: TGTGCCAGCAAGAGGGCCGCTAATGAAAAACTGTTTTTT. This encodes CASKRAANEKLFF. This chain connects TRBV28 to TRBJ1-4; D not resolved. The germline V and J ends were trimmed by 7 bases and 3 bases, with 9 bases remaining between them. The CDR3 consists of 13 residues. CDR1 is MDHEN, CDR2 SYDVKM, per germline.

The chain combines TRBV6-2 or TRBV6-3 with TRBJ2-1; D possibly corresponds to TRBD1 (7 bases). The V end was cut by 10 bases, the J end by 10 bases, with 23 bases between. The germline V gene has CDR1 MNHEY and CDR2 SVGEGT. This CDR3 spans 14 amino acids. CDR3 loop: CATTPQGGTNEQFF. The CDR3 DNA is TGTGCCACCACCCCCCAGGGGGGCACTAACGAGCAGTTCTTC.

The J gene is TRBJ2-7, the V gene TRBV3-1 (or the pseudogene TRBV3-2); D is unclear. V dropped 1 base and J dropped 7 bases, with 14 bases sitting between them. This CDR3 has 14 amino acids. Looked up from germline, CDR1 is LGHDT and CDR2 is YNNKEL (reference sequence). The CDR3 nucleotides are TGTGCCAGCAGCCAAGGGTATCGTGGTTTTGAGCAGTACTTC. Its translation is CASSQGYRGFEQYF.

This clone has more than one count but fewer than ten. The chain uses TRBV9 and TRBJ1-2; no clear D. Germline loops: CDR1 SGDLS, CDR2 YYNGEE. Deletions cut 0 bases from V and 1 base from J, with 13 bases between. This CDR3 contains 16 residues. The CDR3 reads CASSVAQRLINYGYTF. CDR3 DNA: TGTGCCAGCAGCGTAGCTCAGAGACTCATTAACTATGGCTACACCTTC. The entire variable domain, with the rest obtained from reference TRBV9 and TRBJ1-2, is as follows: DSGVTQTPKHLITATGQRVTLRCSPRSGDLSVYWYQQSLDQGLQFLIQYYNGEERAKGNILERFSAQQFPDLHSELNLSSLELGDSALYFCASSVAQRLINYGYTFGSGTRLTVV.

Concerning this clone: The same CDR3 can be traced to other DNA sequences in this sample. This chain connects TRBV7-2 to TRBJ2-7; a weak D match, TRBD1 (6 bases). V lost 3 bases and J lost 0, with 9 bases in between. This CDR3 is built from 14 residues. Looked up from germline, CDR1 is SGHTA and CDR2 is FQGNSA. CDR3 in amino acids: CASSFGGISYEQYF. CDR3 bases: TGTGCCAGCAGCTTTGGGGGCATCTCCTACGAGCAGTACTTC. Using reference TRBV7-2 and TRBJ2-7 for the parts outside the CDR3, the full variable domain is GAGVSQSPSNKVTEKGKDVELRCDPISGHTALYWYRQSLGQGLEFLIYFQGNSAPDKSGLPSDRFSAERTGGSVSTLTIQRTQQEDSAVYLCASSFGGISYEQYFGPGTRLTVT.

DNA for the CDR3: TGTGCCAGCAGCCAAGATCCTTTCGGACAGGTTAGAGCTGAAGCTTTCTTT. Protein sequence: CASSQDPFGQVRAEAFF. This chain uses TRBV4-2 with TRBJ1-1; 7 nucleotides agree with TRBD1. The CDR3 is 17 amino acids. V lost 0 bases and J lost 6; bases outside the gene matches: 13. The germline gives CDR1 LGHNA, CDR2 YNFKEQ.

This sequence joins TRBV5-1 and TRBJ2-1; no reliable D call. CDR3 length: 11 amino acids. With 5 bases removed from V and 7 bases from J, the gap between germline ends came to 7 bases. Germline V CDR1 and CDR2: SGHRS, YFSETQ. CDR3 bases: TGCGCCAGCAGGATATCTAATGAGCAGTTCTTC. Translating gives CASRISNEQFF. The full variable domain, its missing parts supplied by reference TRBV5-1 and TRBJ2-1, is KAGVTQTPRYLIKTRGQQVTLSCSPISGHRSVSWYQQTPGQGLQFLFEYFSETQRNKGNFPGRFSGRQFSNSRSEMNVSTLELGDSALYLCASRISNEQFFGPGTRLTVL.

This clone was seen just once. The rearrangement uses TRBV28 and TRBJ2-5; the D gene is possibly TRBD1 (6 bases). CDR3 length: 14 residues. CDR1 is MDHEN, CDR2 SYDVKM, per germline. Between the trimmed V and J ends, which lost 7 bases and 1 base, there was a span of 13 bases. CDR3 bases: TGTGCCAGCATAACAGGGACGGCCCAAGAGACCCAGTACTTC. Its protein product is CASITGTAQETQYF. The whole variable domain, filled in from reference TRBV28 and TRBJ2-5, reads DVKVTQSSRYLVKRTGEKVFLECVQDMDHENMFWYRQDPGLGLRLIYFSYDVKMKEKGDIPEGYSVSREKKERFSLILESASTNQTSMYLCASITGTAQETQYFGPGTRLLVL.